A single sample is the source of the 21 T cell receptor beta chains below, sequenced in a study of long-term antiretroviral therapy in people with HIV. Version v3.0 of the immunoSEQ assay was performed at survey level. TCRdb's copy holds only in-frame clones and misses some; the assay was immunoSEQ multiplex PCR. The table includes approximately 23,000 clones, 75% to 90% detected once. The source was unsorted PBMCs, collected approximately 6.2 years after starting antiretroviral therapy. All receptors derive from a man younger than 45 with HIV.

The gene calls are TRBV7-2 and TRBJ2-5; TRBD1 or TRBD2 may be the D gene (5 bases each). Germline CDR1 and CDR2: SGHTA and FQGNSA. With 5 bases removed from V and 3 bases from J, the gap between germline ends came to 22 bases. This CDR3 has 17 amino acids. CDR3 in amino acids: CASSQLGGWGRKETQYF. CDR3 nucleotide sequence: TGTGCCAGCAGCCAACTTGGGGGATGGGGGAGAAAAGAGACCCAGTACTTC.

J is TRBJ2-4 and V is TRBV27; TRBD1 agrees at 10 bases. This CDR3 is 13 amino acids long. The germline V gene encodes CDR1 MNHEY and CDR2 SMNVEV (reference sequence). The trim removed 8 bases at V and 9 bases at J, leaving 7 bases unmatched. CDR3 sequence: CASGTGVAGIQYF. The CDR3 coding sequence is TGTGCCAGCGGGACAGGGGTGGCGGGCATTCAGTACTTC.

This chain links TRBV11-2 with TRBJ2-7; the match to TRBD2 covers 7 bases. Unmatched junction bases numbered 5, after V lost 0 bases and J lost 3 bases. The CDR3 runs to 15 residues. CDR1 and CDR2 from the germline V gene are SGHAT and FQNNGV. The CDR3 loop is CASSLDIGRNYEQYF. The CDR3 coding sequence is TGTGCCAGCAGCTTAGATATCGGGAGGAACTACGAGCAGTACTTC.

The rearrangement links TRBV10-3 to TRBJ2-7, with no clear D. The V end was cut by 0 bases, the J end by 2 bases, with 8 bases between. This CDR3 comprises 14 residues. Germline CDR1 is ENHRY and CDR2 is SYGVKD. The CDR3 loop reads CAISESDGPYEQYF. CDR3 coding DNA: TGTGCCATCAGTGAGTCCGACGGTCCCTACGAGCAGTACTTC.

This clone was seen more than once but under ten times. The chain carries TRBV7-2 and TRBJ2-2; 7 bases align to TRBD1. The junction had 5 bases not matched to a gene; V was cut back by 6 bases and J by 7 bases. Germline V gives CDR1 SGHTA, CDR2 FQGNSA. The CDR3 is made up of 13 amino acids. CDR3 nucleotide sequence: TGTGCCAGCAGTTTGACAGGGTTCGGGGAGCTGTTTTTT. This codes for CASSLTGFGELFF. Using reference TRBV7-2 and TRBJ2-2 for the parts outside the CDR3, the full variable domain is GAGVSQSPSNKVTEKGKDVELRCDPISGHTALYWYRQSLGQGLEFLIYFQGNSAPDKSGLPSDRFSAERTGGSVSTLTIQRTQQEDSAVYLCASSLTGFGELFFGEGSRLTVL.

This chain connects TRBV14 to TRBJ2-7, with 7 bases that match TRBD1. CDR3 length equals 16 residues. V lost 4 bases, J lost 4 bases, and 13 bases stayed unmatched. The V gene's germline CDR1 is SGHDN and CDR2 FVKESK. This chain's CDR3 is CASSPTGTEVLYEQYF. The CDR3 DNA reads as TGTGCCAGCAGCCCAACAGGGACAGAGGTTTTGTACGAGCAGTACTTC.

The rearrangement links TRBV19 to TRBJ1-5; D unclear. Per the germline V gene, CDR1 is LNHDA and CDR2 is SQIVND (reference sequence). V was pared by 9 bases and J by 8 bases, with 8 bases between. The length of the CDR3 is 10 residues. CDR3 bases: TGTGCCAGGCTCAAAGAGCCCCAGCATTTT. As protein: CARLKEPQHF.

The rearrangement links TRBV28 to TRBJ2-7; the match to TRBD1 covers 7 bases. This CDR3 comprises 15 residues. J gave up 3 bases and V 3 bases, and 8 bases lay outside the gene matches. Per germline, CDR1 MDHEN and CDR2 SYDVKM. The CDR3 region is CASSLLSGQIYEQYF. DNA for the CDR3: TGTGCCAGCAGTTTGTTATCGGGACAGATCTACGAGCAGTACTTC.

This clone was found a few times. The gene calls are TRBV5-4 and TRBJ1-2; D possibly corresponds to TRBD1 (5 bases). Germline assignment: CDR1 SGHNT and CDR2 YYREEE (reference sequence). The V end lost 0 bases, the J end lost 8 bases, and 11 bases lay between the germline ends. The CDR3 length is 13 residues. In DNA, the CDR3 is TGTGCCAGCAGCTTGGCGCAGGGCGACGGCTACACCTTC. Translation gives CASSLAQGDGYTF. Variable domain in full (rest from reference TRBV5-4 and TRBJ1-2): ETGVTQSPTHLIKTRGQQVTLRCSSQSGHNTVSWYQQALGQGPQFIFQYYREEENGRGNFPPRFSGLQFPNYSSELNVNALELDDSALYLCASSLAQGDGYTFGSGTRLTVV.

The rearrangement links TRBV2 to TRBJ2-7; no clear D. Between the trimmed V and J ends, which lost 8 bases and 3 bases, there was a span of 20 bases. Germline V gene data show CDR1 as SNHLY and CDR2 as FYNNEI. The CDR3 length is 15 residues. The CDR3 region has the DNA TGTGCCAGCCCCAACTCGGATACGTTCAGCTACGAGCAGTACTTC. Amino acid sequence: CASPNSDTFSYEQYF.

CDR3 region: CASSYETGGRYTIYF. The CDR3 DNA reads as TGTGCCAGCAGTTATGAGACAGGGGGCCGATACACCATATATTTT. V is TRBV28 and J is TRBJ1-3; the match to TRBD1 covers 10 bases. Per the germline V gene, CDR1 is MDHEN and CDR2 is SYDVKM. There are 15 residues in the CDR3. With V trimmed by 4 bases and J by 8 bases, 8 bases remained unmatched.

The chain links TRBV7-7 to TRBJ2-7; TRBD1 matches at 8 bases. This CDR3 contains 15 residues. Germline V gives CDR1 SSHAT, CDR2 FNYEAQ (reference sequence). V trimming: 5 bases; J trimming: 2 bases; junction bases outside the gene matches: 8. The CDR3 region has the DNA TGTGCCAGCAGCCCAGGGACAGGAGGTACCTACGAGCAGTACTTC. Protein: CASSPGTGGTYEQYF.

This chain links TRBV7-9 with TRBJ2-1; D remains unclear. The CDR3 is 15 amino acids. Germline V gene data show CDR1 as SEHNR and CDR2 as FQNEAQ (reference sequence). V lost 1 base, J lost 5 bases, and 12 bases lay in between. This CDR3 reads CASSLVVRTNNEQFF. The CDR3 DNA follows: TGTGCCAGCAGCTTAGTTGTCAGAACAAACAATGAGCAGTTCTTC.

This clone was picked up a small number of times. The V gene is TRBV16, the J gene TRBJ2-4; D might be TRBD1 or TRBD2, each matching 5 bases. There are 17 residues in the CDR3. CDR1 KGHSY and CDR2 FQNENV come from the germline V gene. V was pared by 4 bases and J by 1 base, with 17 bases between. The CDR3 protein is CASSPRDRGSAKNIQYF. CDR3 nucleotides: TGTGCCAGCAGCCCCCGGGACCGCGGCAGCGCCAAAAACATTCAGTACTTC.

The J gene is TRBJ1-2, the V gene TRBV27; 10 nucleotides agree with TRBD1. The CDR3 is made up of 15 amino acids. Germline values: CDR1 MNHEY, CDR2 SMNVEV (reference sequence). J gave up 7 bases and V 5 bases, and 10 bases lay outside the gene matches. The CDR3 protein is CASSNPGQGFAGYTF. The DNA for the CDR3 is TGTGCCAGCAGTAACCCGGGACAGGGGTTTGCTGGCTACACCTTC.

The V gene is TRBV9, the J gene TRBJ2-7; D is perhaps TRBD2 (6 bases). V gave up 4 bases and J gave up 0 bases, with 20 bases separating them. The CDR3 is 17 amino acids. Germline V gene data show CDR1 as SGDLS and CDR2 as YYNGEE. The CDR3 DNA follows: TGTGCCAGCAGCCCCCGGATGGAGGGGTCGGACTCCTACGAGCAGTACTTC. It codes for CASSPRMEGSDSYEQYF.

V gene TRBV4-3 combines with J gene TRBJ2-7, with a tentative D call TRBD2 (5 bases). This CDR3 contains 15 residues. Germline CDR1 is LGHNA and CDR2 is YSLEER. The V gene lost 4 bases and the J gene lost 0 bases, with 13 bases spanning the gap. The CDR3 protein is CASSPALAVSYEQYF. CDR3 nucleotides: TGCGCCAGCAGCCCCGCCCTAGCTGTCTCCTACGAGCAGTACTTC.

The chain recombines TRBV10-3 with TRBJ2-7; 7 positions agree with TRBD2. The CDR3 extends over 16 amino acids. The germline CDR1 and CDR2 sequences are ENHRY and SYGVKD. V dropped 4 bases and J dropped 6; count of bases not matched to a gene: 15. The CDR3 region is CAISAGERLAIVEQYF. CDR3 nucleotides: TGTGCCATCAGTGCCGGAGAAAGACTAGCTATCGTCGAGCAGTACTTC.

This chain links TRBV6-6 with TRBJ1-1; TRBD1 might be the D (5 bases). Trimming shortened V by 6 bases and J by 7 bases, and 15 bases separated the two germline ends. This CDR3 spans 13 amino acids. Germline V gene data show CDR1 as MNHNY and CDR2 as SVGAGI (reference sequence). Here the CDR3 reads CASSYAGAVEAFF. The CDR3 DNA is TGTGCCAGCAGCTACGCTGGGGCCGTTGAAGCTTTCTTT.

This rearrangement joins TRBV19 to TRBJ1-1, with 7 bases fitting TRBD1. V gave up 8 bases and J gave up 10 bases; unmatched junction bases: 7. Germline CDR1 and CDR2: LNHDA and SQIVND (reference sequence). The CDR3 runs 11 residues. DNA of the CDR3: TGTGCCAGTCGGGACAGAGGGAGAGCTTTCTTT. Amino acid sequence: CASRDRGRAFF.

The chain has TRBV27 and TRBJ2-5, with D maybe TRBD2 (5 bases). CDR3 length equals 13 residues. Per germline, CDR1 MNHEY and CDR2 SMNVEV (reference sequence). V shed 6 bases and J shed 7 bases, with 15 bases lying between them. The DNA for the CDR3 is TGTGCCAGCAGCCCGGACTCCGCCGGGACCCAGTACTTC. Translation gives CASSPDSAGTQYF.